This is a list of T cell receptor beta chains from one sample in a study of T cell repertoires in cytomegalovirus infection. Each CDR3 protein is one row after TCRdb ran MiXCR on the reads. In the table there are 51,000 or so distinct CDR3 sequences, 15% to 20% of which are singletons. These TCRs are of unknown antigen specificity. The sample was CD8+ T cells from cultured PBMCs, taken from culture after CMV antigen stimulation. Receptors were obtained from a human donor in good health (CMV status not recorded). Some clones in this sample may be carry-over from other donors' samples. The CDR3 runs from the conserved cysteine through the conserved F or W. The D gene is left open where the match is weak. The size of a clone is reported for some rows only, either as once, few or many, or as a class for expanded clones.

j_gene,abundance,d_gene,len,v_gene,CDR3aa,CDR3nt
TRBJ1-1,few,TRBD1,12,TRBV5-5,CASSWTGYEAFF,TGTGCCAGCAGCTGGACAGGATATGAAGCTTTCTTT
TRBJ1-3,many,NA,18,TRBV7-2,CASSRYSPNRLTGNTIYF,TGTGCCAGCAGCCGCTATTCGCCGAATCGACTCACTGGAAACACCATATATTTT
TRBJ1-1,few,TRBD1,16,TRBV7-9,CASRVIQGTRGTEAFF,TGTGCCAGCAGAGTAATACAGGGGACGCGAGGAACTGAAGCTTTCTTT
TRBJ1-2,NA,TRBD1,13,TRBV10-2,CASSDREYYGYTF,TGCGCCAGCAGCGACAGGGAGTACTATGGCTACACCTTC
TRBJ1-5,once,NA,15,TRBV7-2,CASSSRGGYNQPQHF,TGTGCCAGCAGCTCCCGGGGAGGGTACAATCAGCCCCAGCATTTT
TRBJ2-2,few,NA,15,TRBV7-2,CASRTTDRNTGELFF,TGTGCCAGCAGGACGACGGACAGAAACACCGGGGAGCTGTTTTTT
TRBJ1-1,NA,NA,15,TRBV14,CASSYATAGATEAFF,TGTGCCAGCAGCTACGCCACGGCCGGAGCCACTGAAGCTTTCTTT
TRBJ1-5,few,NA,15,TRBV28,CASSFNPRSNQPQHF,TGTGCCAGCAGTTTTAACCCGCGTAGCAATCAGCCCCAGCATTTT
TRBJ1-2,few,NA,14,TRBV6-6,CASSYSTAVYGYTF,TGTGCCAGCAGTTATTCAACAGCAGTCTATGGCTACACCTTC
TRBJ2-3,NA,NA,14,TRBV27,CASSRIQGTDTQYF,TGTGCCAGCAGTCGGATACAGGGAACAGATACGCAGTATTTT
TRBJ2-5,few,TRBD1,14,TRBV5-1,CASTQAGGAETQYF,TGCGCCAGCACCCAAGCAGGGGGTGCAGAGACCCAGTACTTC
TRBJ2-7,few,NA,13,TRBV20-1,CSAMTGTTEEQYF,TGCAGTGCTATGACCGGGACCACAGAGGAGCAGTACTTC
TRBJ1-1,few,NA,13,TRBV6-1,CASRRSWNTEAFF,TGTGCCAGCAGACGTTCGTGGAACACTGAAGCTTTCTTT
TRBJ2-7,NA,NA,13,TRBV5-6,CASSLAVSYEQYF,TGTGCCAGCAGCTTAGCGGTTTCCTACGAGCAGTACTTC
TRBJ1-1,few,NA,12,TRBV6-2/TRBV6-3,CASSKTGSEAFF,TGTGCCAGCAGTAAAACGGGGTCTGAAGCTTTCTTT
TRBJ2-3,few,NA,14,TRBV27,CASSLSPFSDTQYF,TGTGCCAGCAGTTTATCTCCCTTCTCCGATACGCAGTATTTT
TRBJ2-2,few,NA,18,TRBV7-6,CASSFPNGRRTNTGELFF,TGTGCCAGCAGCTTCCCCAATGGTCGGAGGACGAACACCGGGGAGCTGTTTTTT
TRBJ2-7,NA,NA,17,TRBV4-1,CASSQKDENARPYEQYF,TGCGCCAGCAGCCAGAAAGATGAGAACGCCCGACCCTACGAGCAGTACTTC
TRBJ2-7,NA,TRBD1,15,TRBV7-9,CASSSQDRGSYEQYF,TGTGCCAGCAGTTCCCAGGACAGGGGGTCCTACGAGCAGTACTTC
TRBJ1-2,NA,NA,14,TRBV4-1,CASSQEVRGLGYTF,TGCGCCAGCAGCCAAGAGGTACGGGGGCTCGGCTACACCTTC
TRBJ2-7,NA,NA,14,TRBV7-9,CASSSTAPFYEQYF,TGTGCCAGCAGCTCTACCGCGCCCTTCTACGAGCAGTACTTC
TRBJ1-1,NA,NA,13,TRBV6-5,CASSYGGITEAFF,TGTGCCAGCAGTTATGGGGGGATCACTGAAGCTTTCTTT
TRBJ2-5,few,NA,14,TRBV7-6,CASSPRQTQETQYF,TGTGCCAGCAGCCCACGACAGACTCAAGAGACCCAGTACTTC
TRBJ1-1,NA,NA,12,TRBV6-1,CASLRGNTEAFF,TGTGCCAGCCTCAGGGGGAACACTGAAGCTTTCTTT
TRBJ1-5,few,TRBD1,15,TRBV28,CASTLYRGLDQPQHF,TGTGCCAGCACCCTTTACAGGGGTCTAGATCAGCCCCAGCATTTT
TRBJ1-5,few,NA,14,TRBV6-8,CASSYSGSNQPQHF,TGTGCCAGCAGTTACTCGGGCAGCAATCAGCCCCAGCATTTT
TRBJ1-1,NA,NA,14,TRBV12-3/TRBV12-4,CASSLLTGYTEAFF,TGTGCCAGCAGTTTGTTAACAGGGTACACTGAAGCTTTCTTT
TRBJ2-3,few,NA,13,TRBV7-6,CASSPGIRDTQYF,TGTGCCAGCAGCCCGGGGATTAGGGATACGCAGTATTTT
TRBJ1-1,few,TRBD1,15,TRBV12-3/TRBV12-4,CASSHPGQGISEAFF,TGTGCCAGCAGTCATCCGGGACAGGGGATCTCTGAAGCTTTCTTT
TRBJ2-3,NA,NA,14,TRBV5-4,CASSLNSNPDTQYF,TGTGCCAGCAGCTTGAATTCAAACCCCGATACGCAGTATTTT
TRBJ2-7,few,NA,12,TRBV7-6,CASTRPPYEQYF,TGTGCCAGCACCCGACCGCCCTACGAGCAGTACTTC
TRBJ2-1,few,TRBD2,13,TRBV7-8,CASSLGGINEQFF,TGTGCCAGCAGCTTGGGGGGGATTAATGAGCAGTTCTTC
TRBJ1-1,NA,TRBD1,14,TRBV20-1,CSAREQGVDTEAFF,TGCAGTGCTAGAGAACAGGGGGTGGACACTGAAGCTTTCTTT
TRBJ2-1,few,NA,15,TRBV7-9,CASSPRTRAYNEQFF,TGTGCCAGCAGCCCCCGGACAAGGGCCTACAATGAGCAGTTCTTC